The sequence of this T cell receptor (beta chain) was determined in a study of read filtering for tumor transcriptome and immune sequencing. Study in general: Among patients, some 17 were male and some 15 female, aged roughly 45 to 85 (mean approximately 71).

Molecular barcoded adaptors covering alpha/delta and beta/gamma chains were used on approximately 400 ng RNA. MiXCR, run by TCRdb on the reads, gives a single entry per CDR3 protein. The repertoire consists of more than 100,000 distinct CDR3 sequences, with around 13% occurring once and the leading ten covering 7% to 9%. Deletions cut 4 bases from V and 0 bases from J, with 18 bases between. This CDR3 has 16 residues. The germline V gene has CDR1 SQVTM and CDR2 ANQGSEA. This clonotype was detected ten times or more. The antigen is not known. General observations from the study: RNA-seq captured clonotypes less deeply and reliably than IR-seq. Sorted CD138-negative bone marrow cells were not purified T cells. Dropping single-read clonotypes raised IR-seq and RNA-seq shared-clonotype correlation.

The chain combines TRBV29-1 with TRBJ1-2; tentatively, D is TRBD1 (5 bases). The TCR was taken from a donor at least 40 years old with multiple myeloma. Sequencing was performed on a population of CD138-negative cells sorted from bone marrow. CDR3 sequence (DNA): TGCAGCGTTGGCAAGGTCAGGGACCTAGCTAACTATGGCTACACCTTC. It yields the protein CSVGKVRDLANYGYTF.